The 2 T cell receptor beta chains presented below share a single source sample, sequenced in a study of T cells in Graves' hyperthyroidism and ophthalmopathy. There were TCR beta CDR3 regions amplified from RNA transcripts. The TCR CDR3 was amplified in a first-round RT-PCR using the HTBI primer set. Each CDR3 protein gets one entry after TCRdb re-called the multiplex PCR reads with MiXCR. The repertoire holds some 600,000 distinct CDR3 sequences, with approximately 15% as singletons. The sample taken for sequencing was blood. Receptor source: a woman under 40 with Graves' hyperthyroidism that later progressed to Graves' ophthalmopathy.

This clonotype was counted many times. Here the CDR3 reads CASTQNRGRVNEQFF. The CDR3 DNA sequence: TGTGCCAGCACTCAAAACAGGGGGCGCGTTAATGAGCAGTTCTTC. The J gene is TRBJ2-1, the V gene TRBV7-2; 9 positions agree with TRBD1. The CDR3 consists of 15 residues. Germline lookup yields CDR1 SGHTA and CDR2 FQGNSA. With V trimmed by 7 bases and J by 7 bases, 11 bases remained unmatched. Using reference TRBV7-2 and TRBJ2-1 for the parts outside the CDR3, the full variable domain is GAGVSQSPSNKVTEKGKDVELRCDPISGHTALYWYRQSLGQGLEFLIYFQGNSAPDKSGLPSDRFSAERTGGSVSTLTIQRTQQEDSAVYLCASTQNRGRVNEQFFGPGTRLTVL.

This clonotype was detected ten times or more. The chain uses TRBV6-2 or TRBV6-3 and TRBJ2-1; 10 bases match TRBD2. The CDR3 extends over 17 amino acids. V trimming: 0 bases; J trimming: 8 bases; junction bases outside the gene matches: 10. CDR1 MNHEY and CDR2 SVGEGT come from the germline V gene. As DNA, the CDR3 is TGTGCCAGCAGTTACTCGAGAGCGGGAGGGCCGGGGGATGAGCAGTTCTTC. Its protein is CASSYSRAGGPGDEQFF.